These 11 T cell receptor beta chains were all obtained from the same sample, sequenced in a study of T and B cells in COVID-19 patients (dated by TCRdb to 2018 to 2020). TCRdb lists the instrument as Illumina MiSeq. Multiplex PCR with BIOMED2 TRB-A/B primer pools was used to amplify TRB rearrangements. The raw public data were reprocessed by TCRdb itself: fastp quality trimming at Q25, MiXCR clonotype calling, in-frame beta chains only. Every entry covers one CDR3 protein and lists the most common genes and DNA from its rows. The sample profile shows over 4,000 distinct CDR3 sequences; roughly 29% of them were found once. Around a third of the sample belongs to the ten largest clones. TRB repertoires were amplified from 250-500 ng of genomic DNA extracted from blood. The sequencing sample was made of blood. The origin of the receptors is a human donor with active COVID-19.

There are a few counts of this clonotype. The rearrangement uses TRBV27 and TRBJ2-7; D remains ambiguous. Trimming removed 8 bases at V and 2 bases at J, with 7 bases between. From germline, CDR1 is MNHEY and CDR2 SMNVEV (reference sequence). The CDR3 is 11 residues long. CDR3 sequence: CASGLPYEQYF. The CDR3 DNA is TGTGCCAGCGGGCTCCCCTACGAGCAGTACTTC.

This clonotype is classed as medium-sized. The chain employs TRBV30 and TRBJ2-3, with 7 bases lining up with TRBD2. The CDR3 is 14 amino acids. Per the germline V gene, CDR1 is GTSNPN and CDR2 is SVGIG (reference sequence). V dropped 2 bases and J dropped 3; count of bases not matched to a gene: 5. The CDR3 is CAWSPSGITDTQYF. DNA of the CDR3: TGTGCCTGGAGTCCTAGCGGAATTACAGATACGCAGTATTTT. The full variable domain, rest sourced from reference TRBV30 and TRBJ2-3, is SQTIHQWPATLVQPVGSPLSLECTVEGTSNPNLYWYRQAAGRGLQLLFYSVGIGQISSEVPQNLSASRPQDRQFILSSKKLLLSDSGFYLCAWSPSGITDTQYFGPGTRLTVL.

This clonotype has only a few counts. The chain couples TRBV7-6 to TRBJ2-3; TRBD2 matches at 7 bases. V lost 1 base to trimming and J lost 1 base; unmatched junction nucleotides: 8. The CDR3 spans 17 residues. The V gene's germline CDR1 is SGHVS and CDR2 FNYEAQ. CDR3 sequence reads: CASSLGGTLAGTDTQYF. The CDR3 DNA sequence: TGTGCCAGCAGCTTAGGCGGGACTCTAGCGGGCACAGATACGCAGTATTTT. Together with reference TRBV7-6 and TRBJ2-3, the CDR3 gives the full variable domain: GAGVSQSPRYKVTKRGQDVALRCDPISGHVSLYWYRQALGQGPEFLTYFNYEAQQDKSGLPNDRFSAERPEGSISTLTIQRTEQRDSAMYRCASSLGGTLAGTDTQYFGPGTRLTVL.

The rearrangement uses TRBV7-6 and TRBJ2-1; 8 bases are a match to TRBD2. CDR3 length: 17 amino acids. The germline V gene encodes CDR1 SGHVS and CDR2 FNYEAQ. With V trimmed by 4 bases and J by 3 bases, 11 bases remained unmatched. CDR3 in DNA: TGTGCCAGCAGCTCTCCCTTGGGGACTAGTTACTACAATGAGCAGTTCTTC. Translation gives CASSSPLGTSYYNEQFF.

This sequence joins TRBV7-2 and TRBJ1-2, with D possibly matching TRBD1 (5 bases). CDR3 length: 13 amino acids. Germline V CDR1 and CDR2: SGHTA, FQGNSA. V was cut by 5 bases and J by 2 bases, with 9 bases left in between. CDR3 nucleotide sequence: TGTGCCAGCAGCCCGGACAAAAACTATGGCTACACCTTC. Translation: CASSPDKNYGYTF.

This clonotype has a handful of counts. The genes are TRBV20-1 and TRBJ2-7; a weak D match, TRBD1 (6 bases). Trimming took 0 bases from V and 0 from J, leaving 18 bases between them. Germline V CDR1 and CDR2: DFQATT, SNEGSKA (reference sequence). The CDR3 covers 17 residues. The CDR3 nucleotides are TGCAGTGCTAGAGATATTAAGGGACATCTGTCCTCCTACGAGCAGTACTTC. Amino acid sequence: CSARDIKGHLSSYEQYF.

This chain links TRBV7-4 with TRBJ2-1; 11 bases align to TRBD2. The germline gives CDR1 SGHVT, CDR2 SQSDAQ. J lost 6 bases, V lost 4 bases, and 5 bases had no gene match. The CDR3 contains 15 residues. The CDR3 DNA is TGTGCCAGCAGCTATCTAGCGGGAGGCCGCAATGAGCAGTTCTTC. As protein: CASSYLAGGRNEQFF.

The table lists this clonotype with a few counts. J is TRBJ1-1 and V is TRBV5-1; 7 bases align to TRBD1. CDR1 and CDR2 (germline): SGHRS, YFSETQ. There are 14 residues in the CDR3. V lost 0 bases and J lost 11; bases outside the gene matches: 10. CDR3 DNA sequence: TGCGCCAGCAGCTTGGAGAGACAGGGAATGATGGCTTTCTTT. This translates into CASSLERQGMMAFF.

This clonotype is classed as medium-sized. This chain's CDR3 is CASSLSSSGNNEQFF. CDR3 bases: TGTGCCAGCAGTTTATCGTCTAGCGGAAACAATGAGCAGTTCTTC. V usage is TRBV27 and J usage is TRBJ2-1; 7 bases fit TRBD2. This CDR3 region has 15 residues. Germline trimming cut 0 bases from V and 5 bases from J; bases unmatched to any gene: 4. Germline lookup yields CDR1 MNHEY and CDR2 SMNVEV (reference sequence).

By share of the sample, this clonotype is large. This sequence joins TRBV5-6 and TRBJ2-3; 10 bases fit TRBD2. This CDR3 spans 14 amino acids. CDR1 is SGHDT, CDR2 YYEEEE, per germline. Germline trimming cut 5 bases from V and 4 bases from J; bases unmatched to any gene: 4. The CDR3 coding sequence is TGTGCCAGCAGTTGGACTAGCGGCCCAGATACGCAGTATTTT. The encoded protein is CASSWTSGPDTQYF.

The chain carries TRBV12-3 or TRBV12-4 and TRBJ1-5; D might be TRBD1 (5 bases). Trimming took 0 bases from V and 6 from J, leaving 12 bases between them. The CDR3 has 15 residues. The chain's CDR3 is CASSLARAGTQPQHF. The CDR3 nucleotides read TGTGCCAGCAGTTTAGCGCGGGCAGGGACTCAGCCCCAGCATTTT.